The T cell receptor beta chain under discussion was sequenced for a study of post-analysis software for immune sequencing data. Study-wide points: Roughly five TRBV segments appeared more often in patients than in controls, and TRBV5-6, TRBV5-1 and TRBV20-1 were among these. By F measure, strong co-clustering occurred among samples prepared in the same batch.

This clonotype appeared a few times. Its target is not known. The CDR3 has 11 residues. Trimming left V 6 bases short and J 5 bases short, with 5 bases between. Included in the TCR beta cDNA libraries were unique molecular identifiers. Input of about 0.9 to 10 million T cells yielded 500,000 to 550,000 cDNA molecules. TCRdb reprocessed the PCR reads with MiXCR, giving one entry per CDR3 protein. The sample has hundreds of thousands of distinct CDR3 sequences, around 44% seen once. Sample: blood. The chain recombines TRBV12-3 or TRBV12-4 with TRBJ2-1; no firm D call. The receptor's source is a girl aged 10 to 17 with multiple sclerosis. The CDR3 bases are TGTGCCAGCAGCCGGAACAATGAGCAGTTCTTC. Protein sequence: CASSRNNEQFF.